The 19 T cell receptor beta chains in this list originate from one sample, sequenced in a study of cytomegalovirus exposure and HLA in healthy donors. The PCR used 60 Vbeta and 13 Jbeta primers. The repertoire was sequenced with immunoSEQ multiplex PCR; TCRdb's copy has only in-frame clones and lacks some. The sample data list some 140,000 clones. The source material was PBMCs. These receptors were collected from a woman aged 60-70 years in good health and CMV-seronegative.

V is TRBV6-1 and J is TRBJ1-4; weak D call: TRBD1 (6 bases). Germline V gene lookup returns CDR1 MNHNS and CDR2 SASEGT. This CDR3 region has 13 residues. V was trimmed by 10 bases and J by 6 bases, leaving 15 bases between them. The CDR3 region is CATSWGQDEKLFF. For the CDR3, the DNA is TGTGCCACCTCCTGGGGGCAGGATGAAAAACTGTTTTTT.

The V gene is TRBV6-5, the J gene TRBJ1-4; 8 bases fit TRBD1. This CDR3 is built from 16 residues. CDR1 and CDR2 from the germline V gene are MNHEY and SVGAGI. Trimming cost V 4 bases and J 4 bases; bases outside gene matches: 8. The CDR3 spells CASSWTGLGGNEKLFF. The CDR3 DNA sequence: TGTGCCAGCAGTTGGACAGGGCTTGGGGGTAATGAAAAACTGTTTTTT.

The CDR3 spells CASSERDQGYEQYF. Written as DNA, the CDR3 is TGTGCCAGCAGTGAACGGGATCAAGGGTACGAGCAGTACTTC. The chain recombines TRBV2 with TRBJ2-7; D may be TRBD2 (5 bases). The CDR3 has 14 amino acids. Looked up from germline, CDR1 is SNHLY and CDR2 is FYNNEI. V was trimmed by 2 bases and J by 4 bases, leaving 12 bases between them.

About this clone itself: Germline is not matched at one junction end, which may reflect a read error. The chain joins TRBV5-1 to TRBJ1-1; D remains unclear. In germline, CDR1 is SGHRS, CDR2 YFSETQ. The CDR3 has 14 amino acids. The chain's CDR3 is CVSSLGGENTEAFF. DNA for the CDR3: TGCGTCAGCAGCTTGGGTGGAGAGAACACTGAAGCTTTCTTT.

The rearrangement uses TRBV2 and TRBJ2-3, with D maybe TRBD2 (6 bases). The CDR3 spans 15 residues. V dropped 3 bases and J dropped 7 bases, with 17 bases sitting between them. In germline, CDR1 is SNHLY, CDR2 FYNNEI. The CDR3 DNA is TGTGCCAGCAGTGAGAGCCTAGCGTTTGTAAATACGCAGTATTTT. This translates into CASSESLAFVNTQYF.

The chain joins TRBV4-2 to TRBJ2-1, with 7 bases that match TRBD1. V was pared by 2 bases and J by 3 bases, with 7 bases of the junction left unmatched. CDR3 length equals 16 residues. CDR1 is LGHNA and CDR2 is YNFKEQ in the germline V gene. CDR3 residues: CASSQTGQQNYNEQFF. The CDR3 nucleotides read TGTGCCAGCAGCCAAACGGGACAGCAAAACTACAATGAGCAGTTCTTC.

V gene TRBV5-4 combines with J gene TRBJ2-3; possible D gene TRBD2, 6 bases. Germline V gene sequence: CDR1 SGHNT, CDR2 YYREEE (reference sequence). Trimming pared 0 bases from V and 0 bases from J, leaving 11 bases between. The CDR3 has 16 amino acids. CDR3 DNA sequence: TGTGCCAGCAGCTTGGTCCGGGACTCTAGCACAGATACGCAGTATTTT. Translation: CASSLVRDSSTDTQYF.

The rearrangement joins TRBV6-6 to TRBJ2-3, with TRBD1 matching 7 bases. V dropped 4 bases and J dropped 6; count of bases not matched to a gene: 7. In germline, CDR1 is MNHNY, CDR2 SVGAGI (reference sequence). CDR3 length: 14 amino acids. CDR3 in DNA: TGTGCCAGCAGTTCCACAGGGGTTAGGGATACGCAGTATTTT. This gives the protein CASSSTGVRDTQYF.

This chain joins TRBV11-2 and TRBJ2-3; D possibly corresponds to TRBD2 (5 bases). The length of the CDR3 is 14 residues. Per the germline V gene, CDR1 is SGHAT and CDR2 is FQNNGV. V lost 5 bases, J lost 1 base, and 10 bases lay in between. The CDR3 loop is CASSRGEGTDTQYF. Written as DNA, the CDR3 is TGTGCCAGCAGCCGGGGTGAGGGCACAGATACGCAGTATTTT.

The V call is TRBV28, the J call TRBJ2-7, with D possibly being TRBD2 (6 bases). This CDR3 region has 15 residues. Germline V lookup: CDR1 MDHEN, CDR2 SYDVKM. V lost 3 bases, J lost 5 bases, and 17 bases lay in between. The CDR3 sequence: CASSFETGLTNEQYF. The CDR3 nucleotides read TGTGCCAGCAGTTTTGAAACTGGACTAACGAACGAGCAGTACTTC.

V and J are TRBV11-2 and TRBJ2-7, with a possible D match to TRBD1 (6 bases). Germline values: CDR1 SGHAT, CDR2 FQNNGV. The V end lost 3 bases, the J end lost 2 bases, and 11 bases lay between the germline ends. The CDR3 runs to 14 residues. The chain's CDR3 is CASSFGGGTYEQYF. The DNA for the CDR3 is TGTGCCAGCAGCTTTGGGGGCGGAACCTACGAGCAGTACTTC.

The CDR3 nucleotides read TGTGCCATCAGTGACAGCGGCACTGAAGCTTTCTTT. As protein: CAISDSGTEAFF. The V and J genes are TRBV10-3 and TRBJ1-1; no reliable D call. With 3 bases removed from V and 4 bases from J, the gap between germline ends came to 6 bases. CDR1 is ENHRY and CDR2 is SYGVKD in the germline V gene. The CDR3 covers 12 residues.

The chain couples TRBV5-1 to TRBJ1-6, with 7 bases that match TRBD1. The ends lost 1 base at V and 6 bases at J; junction bases unmatched: 4. This CDR3 contains 15 residues. Germline-derived CDR1 and CDR2 are SGHRS and YFSETQ. CDR3 residues: CASSLTGDSNSPLHF. The CDR3 DNA reads TGCGCCAGCAGCTTGACAGGGGATAGTAATTCACCCCTCCACTTT. The full variable domain, in which reference TRBV5-1 and TRBJ1-6 provide the parts outside the CDR3, is KAGVTQTPRYLIKTRGQQVTLSCSPISGHRSVSWYQQTPGQGLQFLFEYFSETQRNKGNFPGRFSGRQFSNSRSEMNVSTLELGDSALYLCASSLTGDSNSPLHFGNGTRLTVT.

V gene TRBV5-1 combines with J gene TRBJ2-2; D possibly corresponds to TRBD2 (6 bases). V gave up 9 bases and J gave up 4 bases, with 16 bases separating them. Germline V CDR1 and CDR2: SGHRS, YFSETQ. The CDR3 contains 14 residues. The CDR3 bases are TGCGCCACCGCACTAGCCCCACCCACCGGGGAGCTGTTTTTT. Translating gives CATALAPPTGELFF.

This chain links TRBV7-3 with TRBJ2-3; tentative D call: TRBD1 (5 bases). Germline assignment: CDR1 SGHTA and CDR2 FQGTGA. CDR3 size: 13 residues. V lost 4 bases and J 6 bases, leaving 11 bases between the germline ends. Here the CDR3 reads CASSYNRMDTQYF. CDR3 in DNA: TGTGCCAGCAGCTACAACAGGATGGATACGCAGTATTTT.

V and J are TRBV10-3 and TRBJ1-6; TRBD1 matches 9 bases. This CDR3 region has 13 residues. Germline V gene data show CDR1 as ENHRY and CDR2 as SYGVKD. J lost 9 bases, V lost 6 bases, and 3 bases had no gene match. The CDR3 spells CAISGTGFSPLHF. Written as DNA, the CDR3 is TGTGCCATCAGCGGGACAGGGTTTTCACCCCTCCACTTT.

The chain combines TRBV6-1 with TRBJ1-1, with unresolved D. In germline, CDR1 is MNHNS, CDR2 SASEGT. CDR3 length: 13 residues. Trimming pared 11 bases from V and 0 bases from J, leaving 13 bases between. The CDR3 DNA follows: TGTGCCGGCACCCCGACTGTGAACACTGAAGCTTTCTTT. This sequence encodes CAGTPTVNTEAFF.

This chain joins TRBV7-2 and TRBJ2-7; TRBD2 aligns across 12 bases. Trimming cost V 5 bases and J 4 bases; bases outside gene matches: 15. Germline assignment: CDR1 SGHTA and CDR2 FQGNSA. This CDR3 spans 18 amino acids. CDR3 protein: CASSPRTSGALVSYEQYF. The DNA of the CDR3 is TGTGCCAGCAGCCCAAGGACTAGCGGGGCCCTTGTATCTTACGAGCAGTACTTC.

The rearrangement uses TRBV5-1 and TRBJ2-6; possibly TRBD1 for D (6 bases). V lost 0 bases and J lost 3, with 7 bases in between. The CDR3 extends over 15 amino acids. Germline V gene lookup returns CDR1 SGHRS and CDR2 YFSETQ. The CDR3 DNA reads TGCGCCAGCAGCTTGGCAGGGGTTGGGGCCAACGTCCTGACTTTC. Its translation is CASSLAGVGANVLTF.